These T cell receptor beta chains were read from a single sample in a study of OX40 agonist ivuxolimab in advanced cancers. Data came from immunoSEQ multiplex PCR; TCRdb stores just in-frame clones and leaves some out. Of fewer than 55,000 clones listed, 80% to 90% are singletons. Sequenced material: CD4+ or CD8+ T cells sorted from blood, taken in a trial of the OX40 agonist ivuxolimab. These receptors were collected from an adult with an advanced solid tumor such as melanoma, head and neck, liver or kidney cancer. The CDR3 runs from the conserved cysteine through the conserved F or W. D genes are given only for firm matches. Clone size is not always given. Where it is, it says once, few, many or a class for expanded clones.

V: TRBV18
J: TRBJ1-4
D: -
size: once
CDR3: CASSPQPGGEKLFF
DNA: TGTGCCAGCTCACCACAACCAGGCGGGGAAAAACTGTTTTTT

V: TRBV7-2
J: TRBJ1-2
D: -
size: -
CDR3: CASSLMGGISGYTF
DNA: TGTGCCAGCAGCTTAATGGGGGGGATAAGTGGCTACACCTTC

V: TRBV2
J: TRBJ1-6
D: -
size: -
CDR3: CAGAGGVNSPLHF
DNA: TGTGCCGGGGCAGGAGGGGTAAATTCACCCCTCCACTTT

V: TRBV6-1
J: TRBJ1-3
D: TRBD1
size: few
CDR3: CASRRTGGENTIYF
DNA: TGTGCCAGCAGACGGACAGGGGGCGAAAACACCATATATTTT

V: TRBV6-6
J: TRBJ1-1
D: -
size: -
CDR3: CASSYSGLNTEAFF
DNA: TGTGCCAGCAGTTACTCGGGGTTGAACACTGAAGCTTTCTTT

V: TRBV4-3
J: TRBJ1-1
D: TRBD1
size: -
CDR3: CASSLGGTGKMNTEAFF
DNA: TGCGCCAGCAGCCTTGGAGGGACAGGGAAAATGAACACTGAAGCTTTCTTT

V: TRBV7-9
J: TRBJ2-6
D: -
size: -
CDR3: CASGSGANVLTF
DNA: TGTGCCAGCGGATCTGGGGCCAACGTCCTGACTTTC

V: TRBV5-6
J: TRBJ2-2
D: TRBD2
size: -
CDR3: CASSLRTSGSVGELFF
DNA: TGTGCCAGCAGCCTAAGGACTAGCGGGAGTGTAGGGGAGCTGTTTTTT

V: TRBV7-6
J: TRBJ1-4
D: TRBD1
size: -
CDR3: CASSRQGLEKLFF
DNA: TGTGCCAGCAGCCGACAGGGATTAGAAAAACTGTTTTTT

V: TRBV7-6
J: TRBJ2-1
D: TRBD2
size: once
CDR3: CASSKLAGGYNEQFF
DNA: TGTGCCAGCAGCAAACTAGCGGGGGGATACAATGAGCAGTTCTTC

V: TRBV9
J: TRBJ2-3
D: -
size: -
CDR3: CASSIKPGTVVTDTQYF
DNA: TGTGCCAGCAGCATAAAACCCGGGACCGTAGTAACAGATACGCAGTATTTT

V: TRBV2
J: TRBJ2-1
D: -
size: -
CDR3: CASSGGGYNEQFF
DNA: TGTGCCAGCAGTGGAGGAGGGTACAATGAGCAGTTCTTC

V: TRBV6-5
J: TRBJ1-5
D: -
size: -
CDR3: CASRISRNSNQPQHF
DNA: TGTGCCAGCCGAATTTCAAGGAATAGCAATCAGCCCCAGCATTTT

V: TRBV2
J: TRBJ2-1
D: -
size: -
CDR3: CASSEAPVSSYNEQFF
DNA: TGTGCCAGCAGTGAAGCCCCCGTGAGCTCCTACAATGAGCAGTTCTTC

V: TRBV5-6
J: TRBJ1-6
D: -
size: -
CDR3: CASSSDPRGSYNSPLHF
DNA: TGTGCCAGCAGTTCGGACCCTCGTGGTTCCTATAATTCACCCCTCCACTTT

V: TRBV29-1
J: TRBJ1-1
D: -
size: -
CDR3: CSGQNTEAFF
DNA: TGCAGCGGTCAGAACACTGAAGCTTTCTTT

V: TRBV5-4
J: TRBJ1-1
D: TRBD1
size: once
CDR3: CASRLGTGGETEAFF
DNA: TGTGCCAGCAGGCTTGGGACAGGGGGCGAGACTGAAGCTTTCTTT

V: TRBV5-4
J: TRBJ2-7
D: -
size: -
CDR3: CASSLGGYEQYF
DNA: TGTGCCAGCAGCTTGGGGGGCTACGAGCAGTACTTC

V: TRBV27
J: TRBJ2-6
D: TRBD2
size: -
CDR3: CASRSGGGANVLTF
DNA: TGTGCCAGCAGGTCGGGGGGAGGGGCCAACGTCCTGACTTTC

V: TRBV14
J: TRBJ2-2
D: -
size: -
CDR3: CASSQDLGSSGELFF
DNA: TGTGCCAGCAGCCAAGATCTGGGGTCCTCCGGGGAGCTGTTTTTT

V: TRBV5-4
J: TRBJ2-6
D: -
size: once
CDR3: CASSAGQGLGANVLTF
DNA: TGTGCCAGCAGCGCTGGGCAGGGGCTCGGGGCCAACGTCCTGACTTTC